This T cell receptor beta chain was obtained from a study of blood T cell repertoires in COVID-19. Across the whole study: PBMCs, B-cell-depleted T cells, or T cells were the source of the cDNA or gDNA that made up the material.

This clone was counted a few times. Seattle cases were enrolled at active infection and followed longitudinally. This CDR3 has 21 residues. Germline assignment: CDR1 LNHDA and CDR2 SQIVND (reference sequence). Unmatched junction bases numbered 13, after V lost 3 bases and J lost 0 bases. Here immunoSEQ multiplex PCR was the method, and the copy in TCRdb shows in-frame clones only, minus some. The sample includes about 390,000 clones, about 90% seen only once; the top ten take roughly 2.1%. The source of this sequence is a woman aged 55-70 years with COVID-19, enrolled during active disease. The V call is TRBV19, the J call TRBJ2-6; TRBD1 matches at 11 bases. Sequencing used peripheral blood. Here the CDR3 DNA reads TGTGCCAGTAGTATCGGGACAGGGGGACCTCATGCAATCTCTGGGGCCAACGTCCTGACTTTC. Translation: CASSIGTGGPHAISGANVLTF.